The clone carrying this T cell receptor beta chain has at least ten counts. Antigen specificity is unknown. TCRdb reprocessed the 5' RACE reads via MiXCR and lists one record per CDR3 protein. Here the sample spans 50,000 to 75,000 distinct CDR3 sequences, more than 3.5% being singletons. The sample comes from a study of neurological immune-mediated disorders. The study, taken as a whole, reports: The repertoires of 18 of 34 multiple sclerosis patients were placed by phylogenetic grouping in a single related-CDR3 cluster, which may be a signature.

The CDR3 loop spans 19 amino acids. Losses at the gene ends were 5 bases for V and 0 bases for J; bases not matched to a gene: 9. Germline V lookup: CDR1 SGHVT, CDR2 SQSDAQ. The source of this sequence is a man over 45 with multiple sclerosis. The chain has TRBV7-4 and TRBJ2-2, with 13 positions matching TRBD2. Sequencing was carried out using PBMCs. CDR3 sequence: CASSPRTSGGDANTGELFF. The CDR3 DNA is TGTGCCAGCAGCCCACGGACTAGCGGGGGTGATGCGAACACCGGGGAGCTGTTTTTT.